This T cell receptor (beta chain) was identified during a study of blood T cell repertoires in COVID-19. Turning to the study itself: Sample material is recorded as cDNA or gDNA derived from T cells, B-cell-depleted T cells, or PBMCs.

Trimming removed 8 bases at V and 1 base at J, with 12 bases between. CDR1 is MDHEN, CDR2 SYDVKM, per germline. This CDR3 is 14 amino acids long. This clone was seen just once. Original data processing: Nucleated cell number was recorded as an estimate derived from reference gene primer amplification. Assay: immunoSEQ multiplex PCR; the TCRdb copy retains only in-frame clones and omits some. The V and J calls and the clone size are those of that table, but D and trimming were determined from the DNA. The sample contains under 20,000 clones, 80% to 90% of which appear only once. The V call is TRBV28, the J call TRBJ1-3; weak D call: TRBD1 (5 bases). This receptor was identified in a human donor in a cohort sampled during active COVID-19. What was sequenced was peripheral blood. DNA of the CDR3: TGTGCCAGCGTTGCCGGGGGTTCTGGAAACACCATATATTTT. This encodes CASVAGGSGNTIYF. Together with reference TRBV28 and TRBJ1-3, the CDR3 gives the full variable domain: DVKVTQSSRYLVKRTGEKVFLECVQDMDHENMFWYRQDPGLGLRLIYFSYDVKMKEKGDIPEGYSVSREKKERFSLILESASTNQTSMYLCASVAGGSGNTIYFGEGSWLTVV.